This passage covers 25 T cell receptor beta chains from one sample sequenced in a study of blood T cells in healthy people across ages. A second roughly 6 to 12 cycle PCR used barcoded and J-beta primers. TCRdb re-analysed the 5' RACE reads in MiXCR, keeping a single row per CDR3 protein. The data contain roughly 1,300,000 distinct CDR3 sequences, around 59% of them singletons. The sample comprised blood. All receptors derive from a young man in good health.

This chain uses TRBV10-1 with TRBJ2-2; D possibly matches TRBD1 or TRBD2 (5 bases each). This CDR3 has 15 residues. With 1 base removed from V and 2 bases from J, the gap between germline ends came to 8 bases. The V gene's germline CDR1 is WNHNN and CDR2 SYGVQD (reference sequence). The CDR3 nucleotides read TGCGCCAGCAGTGAGTGGGGGTACAACACCGGGGAGCTGTTTTTT. Protein: CASSEWGYNTGELFF.

The chain combines TRBV6-7 with TRBJ2-3; TRBD1 might be the D (6 bases). TRBV6-7 is filed as an ORF, its function uncertain. The germline V and J ends were trimmed by 0 bases and 4 bases, with 17 bases remaining between them. CDR3 length: 17 amino acids. The CDR3 loop is CASSYSPIPDSPDTQYF. The CDR3 DNA reads as TGTGCCAGCAGTTACTCCCCCATCCCGGACAGCCCAGATACGCAGTATTTT.

V is TRBV4-2 and J is TRBJ2-3; 7 bases map to TRBD1. The CDR3 consists of 14 residues. V lost 3 bases and J lost 4; bases outside the gene matches: 4. CDR1 is LGHNA and CDR2 is YNFKEQ in the germline V gene. The CDR3 DNA reads as TGTGCCAGCAGCCACTGGCAGGGGGCAGATACGCAGTATTTT. Translation: CASSHWQGADTQYF.

The chain employs TRBV28 and TRBJ2-4; D perhaps matches TRBD2 (5 bases). Germline V gene data show CDR1 as MDHEN and CDR2 as SYDVKM. Trimming took 5 bases from V and 4 from J, leaving 9 bases between them. CDR3 length: 13 residues. CDR3 DNA: TGTGCCAGCAGTGGAAGGGAGAAAAACATTCAGTACTTC. Amino acids: CASSGREKNIQYF.

The chain combines TRBV12-3 or TRBV12-4 with TRBJ1-6; perhaps TRBD1 as D (5 bases). The V gene lost 5 bases and the J gene lost 0 bases, with 14 bases spanning the gap. This CDR3 contains 17 residues. CDR3 residues: CASSLRGLSSYNSPLHF. The CDR3 coding sequence is TGTGCCAGCAGTCTTAGGGGTTTAAGCTCCTATAATTCACCCCTCCACTTT.

J is TRBJ1-2 and V is TRBV29-1; no definite D call. V lost 4 bases and J 6 bases, leaving 9 bases between the germline ends. The CDR3 has 11 amino acids. Looked up from germline, CDR1 is SQVTM and CDR2 is ANQGSEA. CDR3 nucleotide sequence: TGCAGCGTTGGGGAGACCAATGGCTACACCTTC. It yields the protein CSVGETNGYTF.

The chain combines TRBV27 with TRBJ2-5; D gene uncertain. The CDR3 loop spans 13 amino acids. Trimming cost V 5 bases and J 5 bases, with 12 bases left between them. Germline loops: CDR1 MNHEY, CDR2 SMNVEV (reference sequence). In nucleotides, the CDR3 is TGTGCCAGCAGTCCCAGGAGCGCCGAGACCCAGTACTTC. It translates to CASSPRSAETQYF.

The V and J genes are TRBV5-1 and TRBJ1-1; D is ambiguous. With 6 bases removed from V and 2 bases from J, the gap between germline ends came to 8 bases. This CDR3 contains 12 residues. The germline CDR1 and CDR2 sequences are SGHRS and YFSETQ. The CDR3 bases are TGCGCCAGCAAGGGCCCCAACACTGAAGCTTTCTTT. Translating gives CASKGPNTEAFF.

The V gene is TRBV20-1, the J gene TRBJ1-1; TRBD1 is a possible D gene (6 bases). Germline CDR1 and CDR2: DFQATT and SNEGSKA (reference sequence). Trimming removed 2 bases from V and 5 bases from J, with 15 bases in between. There are 14 residues in the CDR3. The CDR3: CSARPTGGRTEAFF. Here the CDR3 DNA reads TGCAGTGCTAGACCGACTGGGGGGCGGACTGAAGCTTTCTTT.

The chain couples TRBV12-3 or TRBV12-4 to TRBJ1-1; 7 bases are shared with TRBD1. With 3 bases clipped from V and 3 bases from J, the junction kept 1 base outside the gene matches. This CDR3 comprises 13 residues. The CDR3: CASSFTGDTEAFF. The CDR3, as DNA: TGTGCCAGCAGTTTTACAGGGGACACTGAAGCTTTCTTT.

This clonotype came up once. This chain connects TRBV20-1 to TRBJ1-5; no clear D. Between the trimmed V and J ends, which lost 7 bases and 3 bases, there was a span of 22 bases. The CDR3 runs 16 residues. The germline V gene has CDR1 DFQATT and CDR2 SNEGSKA (reference sequence). CDR3 loop: CSVGGVAAEVNQPQHF. The CDR3 nucleotides read TGCAGTGTAGGAGGTGTGGCCGCAGAAGTCAATCAGCCCCAGCATTTT.

Only a few counts were recorded for this clonotype. This chain links TRBV20-1 with TRBJ2-3; D might be TRBD2 (5 bases). Trimming shortened V by 5 bases and J by 1 base, and 13 bases separated the two germline ends. CDR1 DFQATT and CDR2 SNEGSKA come from the germline V gene (reference sequence). This CDR3 contains 14 residues. Here the CDR3 reads CSAAFGEGTDTQYF. The CDR3 nucleotides read TGCAGTGCTGCATTCGGGGAAGGCACAGATACGCAGTATTTT.

The chain carries TRBV5-1 and TRBJ1-1, with 9 bases aligning to TRBD1. Germline V gene lookup returns CDR1 SGHRS and CDR2 YFSETQ. The V and J ends lost 3 bases and 1 base, in that order; junction bases with no gene match: 4. The CDR3 contains 15 residues. In nucleotides, the CDR3 is TGCGCCAGCAGCTGGGGGACAGGGAGGAACACTGAAGCTTTCTTT. Translating it yields CASSWGTGRNTEAFF.

This clonotype has more than one count but fewer than ten. The chain uses TRBV6-6 and TRBJ1-2; D is unresolved. Looked up from germline, CDR1 is MNHNY and CDR2 is SVGAGI (reference sequence). This CDR3 region has 14 residues. Trimming removed 1 base at V and 6 bases at J, with 12 bases between. The CDR3 region is CASSYLPSVDGYTF. The CDR3 DNA is TGTGCCAGCAGTTACTTACCTTCAGTCGATGGCTACACCTTC.

V and J are TRBV6-2 or TRBV6-3 and TRBJ1-5; D perhaps matches TRBD1 (5 bases). The CDR3 extends over 15 amino acids. V was pared by 2 bases and J by 2 bases, with 10 bases between. The germline CDR1 and CDR2 sequences are MNHEY and SVGEGT. The CDR3 loop reads CASSYGDPGNQPQHF. The CDR3 nucleotides are TGTGCCAGCAGTTACGGGGACCCTGGCAATCAGCCCCAGCATTTT.

In the case of this clonotype: The junction shows a germline mismatch at one end, possibly a read error. For the CDR3, the DNA is TGTGCCTGCAGTGTGACAGGGGATAACACTGAAGCTTTCTTT. Translating it yields CACSVTGDNTEAFF. V usage is TRBV12-3 or TRBV12-4 and J usage is TRBJ1-1; TRBD1 matches at 8 bases. This CDR3 comprises 14 residues.

V usage is TRBV7-9 and J usage is TRBJ2-7, with D possibly being TRBD1 or TRBD2 (5 bases each). Germline V lookup: CDR1 SEHNR, CDR2 FQNEAQ (reference sequence). The CDR3 is 17 amino acids. The V end lost 1 base, the J end lost 5 bases, and 21 bases lay between the germline ends. For the CDR3, the DNA is TGTGCCAGCAGCTTAGTAACCGAGGGGCGAGCATTGAACGAGCAGTACTTC. It yields the protein CASSLVTEGRALNEQYF.

This chain joins TRBV4-1 and TRBJ1-2; D unclear. Germline CDR1 is MGHRA and CDR2 is YSYEKL. The CDR3 runs to 14 residues. The germline V and J ends were trimmed by 2 bases and 4 bases, with 11 bases remaining between them. The CDR3 DNA reads as TGCGCCAGCAGCCAACTTGGAAGGATCTATGGCTACACCTTC. Its protein is CASSQLGRIYGYTF.

This sequence joins TRBV29-1 and TRBJ1-4, with 9 bases lining up with TRBD1. The ends lost 4 bases at V and 11 bases at J; junction bases unmatched: 5. The CDR3 has 12 residues. CDR1 SQVTM and CDR2 ANQGSEA come from the germline V gene. For the CDR3, the DNA is TGCAGCGTTGGTCGGGACAGGGAGAAACTGTTTTTT. Translated, it gives CSVGRDREKLFF. Supplemented by reference TRBV29-1 and TRBJ1-4, the full variable domain reads SAVISQKPSRDICQRGTSLTIQCQVDSQVTMMFWYRQQPGQSLTLIATANQGSEATYESGFVIDKFPISRPNLTFSTLTVSNMSPEDSSIYLCSVGRDREKLFFGSGTQLSVL.

The gene calls are TRBV12-3 or TRBV12-4 and TRBJ2-1; D is ambiguous. This CDR3 has 13 residues. V lost 4 bases and J lost 9, with 13 bases in between. The CDR3 nucleotides are TGTGCCAGCAGTTCTTCCGAATGGAGTGAGCAGTTCTTC. Translating it yields CASSSSEWSEQFF.

The rearrangement uses TRBV20-1 and TRBJ1-6; D remains unclear. Germline values: CDR1 DFQATT, CDR2 SNEGSKA (reference sequence). V was clipped by 0 bases and J by 7 bases, with 16 bases between them. The CDR3 is made up of 16 amino acids. The CDR3 here is CSARDPTDNLNSPLHF. The CDR3 coding sequence is TGCAGTGCTAGAGATCCAACCGATAATTTGAATTCACCCCTCCACTTT.

This clonotype has a handful of counts. The chain recombines TRBV5-1 with TRBJ2-5; D call uncertain. V dropped 6 bases and J dropped 7 bases, with 16 bases sitting between them. Germline CDR1 reads SGHRS; CDR2 reads YFSETQ. CDR3 length equals 13 residues. CDR3 sequence (DNA): TGCGCCAGCAACCCCGGTATGTCGTCGACCCAGTACTTC. Its translation: CASNPGMSSTQYF. The variable domain in full, completed from reference TRBV5-1 and TRBJ2-5, reads KAGVTQTPRYLIKTRGQQVTLSCSPISGHRSVSWYQQTPGQGLQFLFEYFSETQRNKGNFPGRFSGRQFSNSRSEMNVSTLELGDSALYLCASNPGMSSTQYFGPGTRLLVL.

The rearrangement links TRBV4-1 to TRBJ1-5, with a weak D call TRBD1 (6 bases). The V gene lost 3 bases and the J gene lost 7 bases, with 25 bases spanning the gap. Germline V gene sequence: CDR1 MGHRA, CDR2 YSYEKL. The CDR3 is 18 residues long. The CDR3 sequence: CASSHPRGSGGRGQPQHF. CDR3 nucleotide sequence: TGCGCCAGCAGCCACCCTCGCGGTTCTGGGGGGCGAGGACAGCCCCAGCATTTT.

This clonotype was seen a few times. CDR3 in amino acids: CASSLGQGTEDTQYF. The CDR3 DNA follows: TGTGCCAGCAGCTTAGGACAGGGGACCGAGGATACGCAGTATTTT. V usage is TRBV7-9 and J usage is TRBJ2-3; 8 bases are a match to TRBD1. V was clipped by 1 base and J by 6 bases; unmatched bases: 6. This CDR3 contains 15 residues. Germline loops: CDR1 SEHNR, CDR2 FQNEAQ (reference sequence).

The chain recombines TRBV20-1 with TRBJ2-1; D may be TRBD1 (6 bases). The germline V and J ends were trimmed by 4 bases and 4 bases, with 11 bases remaining between them. CDR1 and CDR2 (germline): DFQATT, SNEGSKA (reference sequence). This CDR3 contains 13 residues. The CDR3 reads CSAKWDKYNEQFF. CDR3 DNA: TGCAGTGCTAAATGGGACAAGTACAATGAGCAGTTCTTC.